This TCR beta chain was found in a study of cytomegalovirus exposure and HLA in healthy donors. The PCR had 60 Vbeta and 13 Jbeta primers. Sequenced by immunoSEQ multiplex PCR; TCRdb stores in-frame clones only, minus some. The sample lists around 80,000 clones; roughly 72% were seen once. The germline V and J ends were trimmed by 0 bases and 0 bases, with 13 bases remaining between them. CDR1 is SGHRS and CDR2 is YFSETQ in the germline V gene. This CDR3 has 17 amino acids. A remark on this clone: Its matching antigen is unknown.

Study outcomes and limitations: The authors later linked a missense DCLRE1C variant to TCR beta V- and J-gene trimming. CMV serostatus was the only immune exposure information that was available.

This clonotype was sampled from a man aged 40-50 years in good health and CMV-seropositive. The chain joins TRBV5-1 to TRBJ2-1; D perhaps matches TRBD2 (7 bases). Sequenced: PBMCs. CDR3 nucleotides: TGCGCCAGCAGCTTGGCCAGCGGGACAAGCTCCTACAATGAGCAGTTCTTC. Encoded protein: CASSLASGTSSYNEQFF.